The 2 T cell receptor beta chains presented below share a single source sample, sequenced in a study of regulatory T cells in long-lasting Graves disease. The time point was: newly diagnosed GD, antithyroid drugs for less than 3 months. Construction of the TCR library relied on RNA isolated from PBMCs. Arm-PCR of CDR3 regions with iRepertoire HTBI primers generated TCR beta libraries. From the multiplex PCR reads, TCRdb called clonotypes with MiXCR, one entry per CDR3 protein. The table records about 530,000 distinct CDR3 sequences, about 16% of them present only once. The same data also went into a second study, on T cells in Graves' hyperthyroidism and ophthalmopathy.

Here the sequenced sample was peripheral blood mononuclear cells (PBMCs), taken at new diagnosis, from a patient treated with antithyroid drugs. The receptors derive from a woman aged 40-60 years with Graves disease.

This clonotype was counted many times. The rearrangement joins TRBV5-1 to TRBJ2-7; 7 bases are a match to TRBD1. V shed 5 bases and J 0 bases; nucleotides not matched to a gene: 5. The CDR3 loop spans 14 amino acids. Germline V CDR1 and CDR2: SGHRS, YFSETQ. CDR3 nucleotides: TGCGCCAGCAGACCCGGGACAGCCTCCTACGAGCAGTACTTC. It yields the protein CASRPGTASYEQYF.

The chain employs TRBV7-9 and TRBJ2-1; D gene uncertain. This CDR3 is built from 19 residues. Germline-derived CDR1 and CDR2 are SEHNR and FQNEAQ (reference sequence). The V gene lost 5 bases and the J gene lost 4 bases, with 27 bases spanning the gap. The CDR3 nucleotides are TGTGCCAGCAGCCTAAATTACCTTGGATCAAATACAAAATACAATGAGCAGTTCTTC. Protein: CASSLNYLGSNTKYNEQFF. Supplemented by reference TRBV7-9 and TRBJ2-1, the full variable domain reads DTGVSQNPRHKITKRGQNVTFRCDPISEHNRLYWYRQTLGQGPEFLTYFQNEAQLEKSRLLSDRFSAERPKGSFSTLEIQRTEQGDSAMYLCASSLNYLGSNTKYNEQFFGPGTRLTVL.